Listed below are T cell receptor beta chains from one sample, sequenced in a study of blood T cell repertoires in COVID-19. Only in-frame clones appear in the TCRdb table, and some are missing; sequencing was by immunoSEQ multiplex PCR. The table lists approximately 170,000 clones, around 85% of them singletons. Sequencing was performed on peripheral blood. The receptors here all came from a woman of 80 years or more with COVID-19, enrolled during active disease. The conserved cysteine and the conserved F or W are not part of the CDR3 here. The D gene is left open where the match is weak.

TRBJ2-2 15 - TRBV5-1 ASSLGSGGRGTGELF
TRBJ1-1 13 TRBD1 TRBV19 ASSAGGLGRTEAF
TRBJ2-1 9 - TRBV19 ASTLAGEQF
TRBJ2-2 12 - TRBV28 ASSLYSNTGELF
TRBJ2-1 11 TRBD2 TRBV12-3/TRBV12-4 ASSLWRGVEQF
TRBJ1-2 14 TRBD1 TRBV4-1 ASSPFGAGGDYGYT
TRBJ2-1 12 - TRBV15 ATSTNRDNNEQF
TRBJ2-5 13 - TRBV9 ASSPRRDSQETQY
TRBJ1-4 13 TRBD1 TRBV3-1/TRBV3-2 ASSLEGRDRGKLF
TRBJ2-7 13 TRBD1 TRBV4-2 ASSQGQGAFYEQY
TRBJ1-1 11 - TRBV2 ASRGQSNTEAF
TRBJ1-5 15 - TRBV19 ASTPRPDSTPNQPQH
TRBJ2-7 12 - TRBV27 ASGNPGLFYEQY
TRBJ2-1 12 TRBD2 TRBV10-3 AIRGLAGAYEQF
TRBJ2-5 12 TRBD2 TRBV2 ASQLLAVEETQY
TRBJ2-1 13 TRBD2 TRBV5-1 ASSPSGSSYNEQF
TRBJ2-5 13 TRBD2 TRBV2 ASSPSSGGVKTQY
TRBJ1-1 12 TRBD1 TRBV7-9 ASSSSGQGAFAF
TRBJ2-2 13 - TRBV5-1 ASSSDAPGTGELF
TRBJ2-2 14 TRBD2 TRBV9 ASSPGTSGGTGELF
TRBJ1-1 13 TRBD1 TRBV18 ASSRSGGAGTEAF
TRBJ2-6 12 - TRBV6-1 ASSELSGANVLT
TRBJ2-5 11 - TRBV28 ASSLGGLETQY
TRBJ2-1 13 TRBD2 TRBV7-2 ASSLGSLAVNEQF
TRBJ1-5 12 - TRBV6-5 ASSPGVVHQPQH
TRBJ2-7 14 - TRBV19 ASSSTSLIPSYEQY
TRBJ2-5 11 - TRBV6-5 ASSPRLVETQY
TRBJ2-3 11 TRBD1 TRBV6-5 ASRTGGVDTQY
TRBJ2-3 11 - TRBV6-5 ASSLLPRDTQY
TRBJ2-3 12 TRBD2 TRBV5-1 ASSSSGSTDTQY
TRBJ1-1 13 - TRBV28 ASRQTRTLNTEAF
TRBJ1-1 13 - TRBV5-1 ASSFLQGRYTEAF
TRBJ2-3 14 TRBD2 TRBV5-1 ASSLEGGRARDTQY